These 31 T cell receptor beta chains were sequenced from one sample in a study of control samples from healthy donors and cancer patients. Clones were read by immunoSEQ multiplex PCR, and TCRdb kept only the in-frame ones, dropping some. The sample holds fewer than 80,000 clones; nearly 90% are singletons and the top ten take around 5.4%. The source material was PBMCs. The receptor source for this set is a man in his 60s with colorectal cancer.

About this clone: Its ends do not fully match the called genes, so a read error is possible. The chain links TRBV6-5 to TRBJ1-2; D is perhaps TRBD1 (5 bases). Germline CDR1 is MNHEY and CDR2 is SVGAGI. CDR3 length: 15 residues. Written as DNA, the CDR3 is TGTGCCAGCAGTTATGGACAAGATAATTTTTATGGCTACATCTTC. Protein sequence: CASSYGQDNFYGYIF.

The CDR3, as DNA: TGTGCCAGCAGCCTTACCAGGGACAGGCGGTACGAGCAGTACTTC. Protein product: CASSLTRDRRYEQYF. This chain joins TRBV6-5 and TRBJ2-7, with 8 nucleotides matching TRBD1. The germline gives CDR1 MNHEY, CDR2 SVGAGI. Trimming removed 6 bases from V and 4 bases from J; junction bases left unmatched: 11. CDR3 length: 15 amino acids.

The chain recombines TRBV25-1 with TRBJ1-6; TRBD1 matches at 10 bases. This CDR3 is 16 amino acids long. The junction had 7 bases not matched to a gene; V was cut back by 4 bases and J by 7 bases. Germline lookup yields CDR1 MGHDK and CDR2 SYGVNS. The CDR3 DNA is TGTGCCAGCAGTGGAGACAGGGGGCAGTGGAATTCACCCCTCCACTTT. Its translation is CASSGDRGQWNSPLHF. Looking up the rest from reference TRBV25-1 and TRBJ1-6 gives the full variable domain: EADIYQTPRYLVIGTGKKITLECSQTMGHDKMYWYQQDPGMELHLIHYSYGVNSTEKGDLSSESTVSRIRTEHFPLTLESARPSHTSQYLCASSGDRGQWNSPLHFGNGTRLTVT.

V is TRBV7-2 and J is TRBJ1-2; D not resolved. Trimming took 5 bases from V and 4 from J, leaving 14 bases between them. This CDR3 is 14 amino acids long. Germline CDR1 SGHTA, CDR2 FQGNSA. Written as DNA, the CDR3 is TGTGCCAGCAGCGCCCGGGTGGGCGCCTATGGCTACACCTTC. Amino acids: CASSARVGAYGYTF.

A single count supports this clone. This sequence joins TRBV9 and TRBJ2-1; no reliable D call. The germline V and J ends were trimmed by 3 bases and 3 bases, with 7 bases remaining between them. This CDR3 region has 13 residues. In germline, CDR1 is SGDLS, CDR2 YYNGEE. The CDR3 DNA follows: TGTGCCAGCAGCGCACCCTACTACAATGAGCAGTTCTTC. Protein: CASSAPYYNEQFF. Looking up the rest from reference TRBV9 and TRBJ2-1 gives the full variable domain: DSGVTQTPKHLITATGQRVTLRCSPRSGDLSVYWYQQSLDQGLQFLIQYYNGEERAKGNILERFSAQQFPDLHSELNLSSLELGDSALYFCASSAPYYNEQFFGPGTRLTVL.

The CDR3 DNA is TGCGCCAGCAGCCCGAACCCGAATACAGATACGCAGTATTTT. This codes for CASSPNPNTDTQYF. This sequence joins TRBV4-1 and TRBJ2-3; no clear D gene. Per the germline V gene, CDR1 is MGHRA and CDR2 is YSYEKL. The CDR3 covers 14 residues. The V end lost 4 bases, the J end lost 3 bases, and 11 bases lay between the germline ends.

This clone was counted between two and nine times. The V gene is TRBV2, the J gene TRBJ1-5, with D maybe TRBD1 (6 bases). This CDR3 is 15 amino acids long. The germline CDR1 and CDR2 sequences are SNHLY and FYNNEI. V lost 7 bases to trimming and J lost 5 bases, with 18 bases between them. DNA of the CDR3: TGTGCCAGCAAGGGGGACTCCCCATTCGATCAGCCCCAGCATTTT. Translation: CASKGDSPFDQPQHF.

The chain is built from TRBV24-1 and TRBJ2-3; D not certain. The V gene lost 5 bases and the J gene lost 3 bases, with 11 bases spanning the gap. Germline V CDR1 and CDR2: KGHDR, SFDVKD. CDR3 length equals 14 residues. The DNA for the CDR3 is TGTGCCACCAGTGCTCACGATGGTACAGATACGCAGTATTTT. Amino acid sequence: CATSAHDGTDTQYF.

The chain recombines TRBV7-2 with TRBJ2-3, with 9 positions matching TRBD2. CDR3 size: 14 residues. After removal of 5 bases from V and 6 bases from J, the junction contained 6 bases not matched to a gene. Germline CDR1 reads SGHTA; CDR2 reads FQGNSA. The CDR3, as DNA: TGTGCCAGCAGCGCACTTCTAGCGGGGGATACGCAGTATTTT. It is translated as CASSALLAGDTQYF.

The table lists this clone with a few counts. The chain is built from TRBV5-4 and TRBJ2-7; D is possibly TRBD1 (6 bases). The V gene lost 5 bases and the J gene lost 5 bases, with 17 bases spanning the gap. CDR1 SGHNT and CDR2 YYREEE come from the germline V gene (reference sequence). The CDR3 runs to 14 residues. The CDR3 sequence: CASRPRQGSHEQYF. CDR3 nucleotides: TGTGCCAGCAGGCCAAGGCAGGGGAGCCACGAGCAGTACTTC. The whole variable domain, filled in from reference TRBV5-4 and TRBJ2-7, reads ETGVTQSPTHLIKTRGQQVTLRCSSQSGHNTVSWYQQALGQGPQFIFQYYREEENGRGNFPPRFSGLQFPNYSSELNVNALELDDSALYLCASRPRQGSHEQYFGPGTRLTVT.

The rearrangement uses TRBV11-3 and TRBJ1-5; the D is unclear. CDR3 length: 13 amino acids. Germline V gene lookup returns CDR1 SGHNT and CDR2 YENEEA. V was clipped by 2 bases and J by 4 bases, with 6 bases between them. The CDR3: CASSLHANQPQHF. The DNA for the CDR3 is TGTGCCAGCAGCTTACACGCAAATCAGCCCCAGCATTTT. Looking up the rest from reference TRBV11-3 and TRBJ1-5 gives the full variable domain: EAGVVQSPRYKIIEKKQPVAFWCNPISGHNTLYWYLQNLGQGPELLIRYENEEAVDDSQLPKDRFSAERLKGVDSTLKIQPAELGDSAVYLCASSLHANQPQHFGDGTRLSIL.

In its sample, this clone was seen a few times. This chain connects TRBV30 to TRBJ1-6; D is possibly TRBD1 (6 bases). V dropped 5 bases and J dropped 5 bases, with 13 bases sitting between them. The CDR3 is 14 amino acids. Germline loops: CDR1 GTSNPN, CDR2 SVGIG (reference sequence). CDR3 loop: CAWAHRADNSPLHF. CDR3 DNA sequence: TGTGCCTGGGCCCACAGGGCCGATAATTCACCCCTCCACTTT.

The chain has TRBV6-6 and TRBJ1-4, with D perhaps TRBD1 (6 bases). CDR1 MNHNY and CDR2 SVGAGI come from the germline V gene (reference sequence). This CDR3 comprises 16 residues. V was trimmed by 1 base and J by 7 bases, leaving 16 bases between them. In nucleotides, the CDR3 is TGTGCCAGCAGTTACTTGCGACGCAGGGGTGGTGAAAAACTGTTTTTT. Protein: CASSYLRRRGGEKLFF.

Here the CDR3 reads CASSQGLGPAYEQYF. Written as DNA, the CDR3 is TGTGCCAGCAGCCAAGGACTAGGACCGGCCTACGAGCAGTACTTC. The chain is built from TRBV14 and TRBJ2-7; TRBD2 might be the D (6 bases). The CDR3 totals 15 residues. From germline, CDR1 is SGHDN and CDR2 FVKESK. V dropped 1 base and J dropped 2 bases, with 12 bases sitting between them. Drawing the rest from reference TRBV14 and TRBJ2-7, the complete variable domain is EAGVTQFPSHSVIEKGQTVTLRCDPISGHDNLYWYRRVMGKEIKFLLHFVKESKQDESGMPNNRFLAERTGGTYSTLKVQPAELEDSGVYFCASSQGLGPAYEQYFGPGTRLTVT.

The chain recombines TRBV28 with TRBJ1-1; 9 positions match TRBD1. J lost 1 base, V lost 10 bases, and 7 bases had no gene match. There are 14 residues in the CDR3. Germline-derived CDR1 and CDR2 are MDHEN and SYDVKM. The CDR3 here is CAIYRGLGNTEAFF. The CDR3 bases are TGTGCCATCTACAGGGGGCTGGGGAACACTGAAGCTTTCTTT. The variable domain in full, completed from reference TRBV28 and TRBJ1-1, reads DVKVTQSSRYLVKRTGEKVFLECVQDMDHENMFWYRQDPGLGLRLIYFSYDVKMKEKGDIPEGYSVSREKKERFSLILESASTNQTSMYLCAIYRGLGNTEAFFGQGTRLTVV.

This chain connects TRBV19 to TRBJ2-2; no definite D call. The CDR3 is 16 amino acids. CDR1 LNHDA and CDR2 SQIVND come from the germline V gene (reference sequence). Trimming left V 8 bases short and J 1 base short, with 17 bases between. The CDR3 DNA reads TGTGCCAGTTCGCCCTCCCGGCGACAGAACACCGGGGAGCTGTTTTTT. Translation gives CASSPSRRQNTGELFF. The full variable domain, with the rest looked up from reference TRBV19 and TRBJ2-2, is DGGITQSPKYLFRKEGQNVTLSCEQNLNHDAMYWYRQDPGQGLRLIYYSQIVNDFQKGDIAEGYSVSREKKESFPLTVTSAQKNPTAFYLCASSPSRRQNTGELFFGEGSRLTVL.

The chain employs TRBV5-4 and TRBJ2-2; 15 bases fit TRBD2. This CDR3 is built from 19 residues. The V segment lost 4 bases and the J segment 4 bases; nucleotides outside the gene matches: 11. Germline values: CDR1 SGHNT, CDR2 YYREEE (reference sequence). CDR3 coding DNA: TGTGCCAGCAGCATGGGAGGACTAGCGGGGGGGCTGGGCACCGGGGAGCTGTTTTTT. Translating it yields CASSMGGLAGGLGTGELFF.

The chain's CDR3 is CASSQENRVNEQFF. In nucleotides, the CDR3 is TGTGCCAGCAGCCAAGAAAACAGGGTAAATGAGCAGTTCTTC. V gene TRBV4-2 combines with J gene TRBJ2-1; D is possibly TRBD1 (6 bases). The V end lost 0 bases, the J end lost 7 bases, and 10 bases lay between the germline ends. Germline-derived CDR1 and CDR2 are LGHNA and YNFKEQ. This CDR3 has 14 residues.

This clone was detected a few times. This rearrangement joins TRBV19 to TRBJ2-1; TRBD2 agrees at 10 bases. The CDR3 totals 16 residues. CDR1 LNHDA and CDR2 SQIVND come from the germline V gene (reference sequence). Trimming removed 4 bases from V and 3 bases from J; junction bases left unmatched: 6. CDR3 region: CASSRDSGGFYNEQFF. The CDR3 coding sequence is TGTGCCAGTAGTAGAGATAGCGGGGGGTTCTACAATGAGCAGTTCTTC.

This chain connects TRBV7-3 to TRBJ1-4, with D uncertain. CDR3 length: 16 residues. Germline-derived CDR1 and CDR2 are SGHTA and FQGTGA. Trimming left V 2 bases short and J 0 bases short, with 10 bases between. CDR3 nucleotide sequence: TGTGCCAGCAGCTTAGCGGACGGATCAACTAATGAAAAACTGTTTTTT. This sequence encodes CASSLADGSTNEKLFF.

This chain joins TRBV9 and TRBJ2-1; TRBD2 agrees at 9 bases. CDR1 SGDLS and CDR2 YYNGEE come from the germline V gene. The J segment lost 6 bases and the V segment lost 0 bases, leaving 4 bases of the junction unmatched. CDR3 length equals 15 residues. In DNA form, the CDR3 reads TGTGCCAGCAGCGTAGTGAGCGGGGGGATCAATGAGCAGTTCTTC. It translates to CASSVVSGGINEQFF.

The chain is built from TRBV19 and TRBJ1-6, with 9 nucleotides matching TRBD1. Germline V gene data show CDR1 as LNHDA and CDR2 as SQIVND (reference sequence). J lost 11 bases, V lost 6 bases, and 8 bases had no gene match. This CDR3 has 14 residues. The CDR3, as DNA: TGTGCCAGTAGCTTCCGGGACAGGGAAGCACCCCTCCACTTT. It encodes CASSFRDREAPLHF.

V gene TRBV2 combines with J gene TRBJ2-3; TRBD2 agrees at 12 bases. After removal of 6 bases from V and 6 bases from J, the junction contained 4 bases not matched to a gene. The CDR3 spans 14 residues. Germline V gene sequence: CDR1 SNHLY, CDR2 FYNNEI. In DNA, the CDR3 is TGTGCCAGCAGCGGGACTAGCGGGTCTGATACGCAGTATTTT. It encodes CASSGTSGSDTQYF.

The genes are TRBV14 and TRBJ2-5; D call uncertain. The V and J ends lost 3 bases and 4 bases respectively, with 9 bases between them. Germline V lookup: CDR1 SGHDN, CDR2 FVKESK. The CDR3 loop spans 13 amino acids. The CDR3 sequence is CASSHWVGETQYF. The DNA for the CDR3 is TGTGCCAGCAGCCATTGGGTGGGAGAGACCCAGTACTTC.

The chain is built from TRBV4-1 and TRBJ2-5; weak D call: TRBD2 (7 bases). V was shortened by 0 bases and J by 6 bases, with 17 bases between the two germline ends. Germline CDR1 and CDR2: MGHRA and YSYEKL. This CDR3 is 16 amino acids long. Here the CDR3 DNA reads TGCGCCAGCAGCCAAGATCTTGGCGGGGGCCGGAAGACCCAGTACTTC. Protein sequence: CASSQDLGGGRKTQYF.

The V gene is TRBV6-6, the J gene TRBJ1-3; 7 bases are a match to TRBD1. V dropped 2 bases and J dropped 4; count of bases not matched to a gene: 5. CDR1 and CDR2 (germline): MNHNY, SVGAGI (reference sequence). This CDR3 spans 15 amino acids. CDR3 in amino acids: CASSYEGARGNTIYF. The CDR3, as DNA: TGTGCCAGCAGTTACGAGGGGGCTCGGGGAAACACCATATATTTT.

The rearrangement joins TRBV6-5 to TRBJ2-3, with D possibly TRBD2 on 6 matching bases. The CDR3 covers 15 residues. The germline V and J ends were trimmed by 7 bases and 1 base, with 15 bases remaining between them. Germline V gene lookup returns CDR1 MNHEY and CDR2 SVGAGI. In nucleotides, the CDR3 is TGTGCCAGCAACCGGGGTTTAGCGGGCACAGATACGCAGTATTTT. Translation gives CASNRGLAGTDTQYF.

This clone occurred a few times. The V and J genes are TRBV18 and TRBJ2-7; 12 bases match TRBD2. The CDR3 has 15 amino acids. After removal of 3 bases from V and 2 bases from J, the junction contained 2 bases not matched to a gene. Germline V gives CDR1 KGHSH, CDR2 LQKENI. The CDR3 loop is CASSPRTSGAYEQYF. The CDR3 bases are TGTGCCAGCTCACCCAGGACTAGCGGGGCCTACGAGCAGTACTTC. Supplemented by reference TRBV18 and TRBJ2-7, the full variable domain reads NAGVMQNPRHLVRRRGQEARLRCSPMKGHSHVYWYRQLPEEGLKFMVYLQKENIIDESGMPKERFSAEFPKEGPSILRIQQVVRGDSAAYFCASSPRTSGAYEQYFGPGTRLTVT.

This clone showed up just once. This chain links TRBV5-1 with TRBJ2-7; 13 nucleotides agree with TRBD2. CDR1 SGHRS and CDR2 YFSETQ come from the germline V gene. V was pared by 0 bases and J by 5 bases, with 2 bases of the junction left unmatched. The CDR3 sequence is 15 residues long. This CDR3 reads CASSLGLAGGHEQYF. The DNA for the CDR3 is TGCGCCAGCAGCTTGGGACTAGCGGGGGGCCACGAGCAGTACTTC. Drawing the rest from reference TRBV5-1 and TRBJ2-7, the complete variable domain is KAGVTQTPRYLIKTRGQQVTLSCSPISGHRSVSWYQQTPGQGLQFLFEYFSETQRNKGNFPGRFSGRQFSNSRSEMNVSTLELGDSALYLCASSLGLAGGHEQYFGPGTRLTVT.

CDR3 loop: CASTRTAGNTIYF. For the CDR3, the DNA is TGTGCCAGCACTCGGACAGCTGGAAACACCATATATTTT. V and J are TRBV28 and TRBJ1-3; D possibly corresponds to TRBD1 (6 bases). The CDR3 loop spans 13 amino acids. Germline assignment: CDR1 MDHEN and CDR2 SYDVKM. The germline V and J ends were trimmed by 7 bases and 2 bases, with 9 bases remaining between them.

The CDR3 is CASNLQGSGNEQYF. As DNA, the CDR3 is TGTGCCAGCAACCTCCAGGGGTCGGGCAACGAGCAGTACTTC. J is TRBJ2-7 and V is TRBV3-1 (or the pseudogene TRBV3-2), with D perhaps matching TRBD1 (6 bases). V dropped 7 bases and J dropped 5 bases, with 18 bases sitting between them. Germline CDR1 reads LGHDT; CDR2 reads YNNKEL (reference sequence). This CDR3 is built from 14 residues.